This TCR beta chain was recovered during a study of PD-1 blockade in classical Hodgkin lymphoma. Study-level background: Nivolumab was administered to patients intravenously at 3 mg/kg every 2 weeks. Study-wide points: The study found complete responders had baseline diversity similar to newly diagnosed patients. Significant TCR diversity gains by C4D1 occurred in CD4+ but not CD8+ cells. Diminished baseline TCR diversity has been reported in newly diagnosed patients relative to healthy donors.

From germline, CDR1 is MRHNA and CDR2 SNTAGT. The CDR3 sequence runs 15 residues, both termini included. As to this clone: As yet, its antigen is unknown. The final CDR3 position lacks the conserved phenylalanine or tryptophan, pointing to a likely read error. Because the CDR3's place on the DNA is in doubt, the DNA is left out and the CDR3 is given as listed by TCRdb.

Time point described: cycle 4 day 1 (C4D1), after around six weeks of nivolumab. All trial patients relapsed after autologous stem cell transplantation. Libraries were prepared by immunoSEQ multiplex PCR; TCRdb keeps only in-frame clonotypes and omits some of them. The data contain several thousand clones, approximately 80% of them singletons. V and J are TRBV6-4 and TRBJ1-2. This clonotype was sampled from a human donor with classical Hodgkin lymphoma. The material was peripheral blood mononuclear cells (PBMCs), obtained before the fourth cycle of nivolumab. The CDR3 loop is CASSRPTSHGKTYGY.